Listed below are T cell receptor beta chains from one sample, sequenced in a study of immune heterogeneity within non-small cell lung tumors. TCRdb recomputed calls from the multiplex PCR reads with MiXCR, one row per CDR3 protein. The table has 20,000 to 25,000 distinct CDR3 sequences, around 28% seen once. The specimen sequenced was lung tumor tissue. These receptor sequences come from a man aged 35 to 55 with non-small cell lung cancer. Both conserved end residues are part of each CDR3. D genes are given only for firm matches. Part of the rows lack a size; the others show once, few, many or a class for expanded clones.

>-|-|TRBJ2-2|TRBV29-1
CSVETRQQNTGELFF
TGCAGCGTTGAAACGCGACAGCAGAACACCGGGGAGCTGTTTTTT
>many|TRBD2|TRBJ2-3|TRBV5-1
CASSVLAGEVSDTQYF
TGCGCCAGCAGCGTCTTAGCGGGAGAGGTCTCAGATACGCAGTATTTT
>medium-sized|-|TRBJ1-4|TRBV20-1
CSARSGLGGWNEKLFF
TGCAGTGCTAGATCAGGACTCGGGGGTTGGAATGAAAAACTGTTTTTT
>-|TRBD1|TRBJ1-2|TRBV29-1
CSVTTGVNYGYTF
TGCAGCGTTACGACAGGGGTTAACTATGGCTACACCTTC
>-|TRBD2|TRBJ2-5|TRBV20-1
CSAAGLAGTSGETQYF
TGCAGTGCTGCGGGACTAGCGGGGACGTCGGGTGAGACCCAGTACTTC
>-|TRBD1|TRBJ1-2|TRBV7-2
CDSSPGQGAYGYTF
TGTGACAGCAGCCCCGGACAGGGTGCCTATGGCTACACCTTC
>many|TRBD2|TRBJ2-7|TRBV4-2
CASSLAPTSGITGYEQYF
TGTGCCAGCAGCCTAGCCCCGACTAGCGGGATTACAGGGTACGAGCAGTACTTC
>medium-sized|TRBD1|TRBJ1-2|TRBV30
CAWRPQGEDYGYTF
TGTGCCTGGAGACCACAGGGGGAAGACTATGGCTACACCTTC
>many|TRBD2|TRBJ2-1|TRBV19
CASSGRTSGSFNEQFF
TGTGCCAGTAGTGGGCGGACTAGCGGGAGTTTCAATGAGCAGTTCTTC
>many|-|TRBJ2-2|TRBV11-3
CASTRTIGALADTGELFF
TGTGCCAGCACCAGAACCATTGGGGCGCTAGCAGACACCGGGGAGCTGTTTTTT
>many|TRBD2|TRBJ2-1|TRBV6-2/TRBV6-3
CASSESGVGSYNEQFF
TGTGCCAGCAGCGAGAGCGGGGTGGGATCCTACAATGAGCAGTTCTTC
>few|-|TRBJ2-2|TRBV4-1
CASSQDRSNTGELFF
TGCGCCAGCAGCCAAGACAGGTCGAACACCGGGGAGCTGTTTTTT
>-|TRBD2|TRBJ2-2|TRBV6-2/TRBV6-3
CTSSYGGVMNTGELFF
TGTACCAGCAGTTACGGGGGGGTTATGAACACCGGGGAGCTGTTTTTT
>few|-|TRBJ2-3|TRBV9
CASSERTAAGVTQYF
TGTGCCAGCAGCGAGAGGACTGCTGCAGGGGTTACGCAGTATTTT
>few|-|TRBJ2-7|TRBV4-1
CASSQADSYEQYF
TGCGCCAGCAGCCAAGCCGATTCGTACGAGCAGTACTTC
>many|TRBD2|TRBJ2-1|TRBV24-1
CATSQALAGVGEQFF
TGTGCCACCAGCCAAGCGCTAGCGGGAGTTGGTGAGCAGTTCTTC
>few|-|TRBJ2-1|TRBV24-1
CATEGLDYNEQFF
TGTGCCACCGAGGGACTTGATTACAATGAGCAGTTCTTC
>many|-|TRBJ2-1|TRBV30
CAWAPAYNEQFF
TGTGCCTGGGCCCCTGCATACAATGAGCAGTTCTTC
>many|TRBD1|TRBJ2-7|TRBV2
CASRSDRGRDEQYF
TGTGCCAGCAGGTCTGACAGGGGGCGCGACGAGCAGTACTTC
>few|-|TRBJ2-2|TRBV9
CASSVVSGNTGELFF
TGTGCCAGCAGCGTAGTTTCAGGAAACACCGGGGAGCTGTTTTTT
>-|TRBD1|TRBJ1-5|TRBV20-1
CSATGQGRVNQPQHF
TGCAGTGCAACCGGACAGGGGCGTGTGAATCAGCCCCAGCATTTT
>few|-|TRBJ2-5|TRBV7-2
CASSLDWGKETQYF
TGTGCCAGCAGCTTAGATTGGGGAAAAGAGACCCAGTACTTC
>few|-|TRBJ1-6|TRBV7-9
CASSHGSGGPLHF
TGTGCCAGCAGCCATGGCTCTGGGGGACCCCTCCACTTT
>-|-|TRBJ1-2|TRBV6-9
CASSYSKVGGTSYVYTF
TGTGCCAGCAGTTACTCTAAGGTGGGGGGTACCTCCTATGTCTACACCTTC
>many|TRBD2|TRBJ2-1|TRBV27
CASNKKGGREIDEQFF
TGTGCCAGCAACAAAAAGGGCGGGAGGGAAATCGATGAGCAGTTCTTC
>many|TRBD2|TRBJ2-1|TRBV20-1
CSARDARSGSRNEQFF
TGCAGTGCTAGAGATGCCAGGAGCGGGAGTCGCAATGAGCAGTTCTTC
>-|TRBD1|TRBJ2-1|TRBV6-1
CASYSQGANEQFF
TGTGCCAGTTACTCCCAGGGGGCCAATGAGCAGTTCTTC
>once|-|TRBJ2-1|TRBV6-5
CASSYSTFGYRIYEQFF
TGTGCCAGCAGTTACTCGACCTTTGGGTATCGGATCTATGAGCAGTTCTTC
>once|-|TRBJ2-7|TRBV5-1
CASSLEASYEQYF
TGCGCCAGCAGCTTGGAAGCATCCTACGAGCAGTACTTC
>many|-|TRBJ1-3|TRBV9
CASSVGPLGNTIYF
TGTGCCAGCAGCGTAGGTCCTCTTGGAAACACCATATATTTT
>many|-|TRBJ2-7|TRBV20-1
CSARDVRARQYF
TGCAGTGCTAGAGATGTGAGGGCTCGGCAGTACTTC
>-|-|TRBJ1-5|TRBV4-2
CAISPEGLGQPQHF
TGTGCCATCAGCCCAGAGGGGCTAGGGCAGCCCCAGCATTTT
>few|TRBD2|TRBJ2-1|TRBV18
CASSPSGAGSYNEQFF
TGTGCCAGCTCACCTAGCGGGGCAGGCTCCTACAATGAGCAGTTCTTC
>-|TRBD2|TRBJ2-5|TRBV20-1
CSAREGSGGVGKTQYF
TGCAGTGCTAGAGAGGGGTCGGGAGGGGTTGGGAAGACCCAGTACTTC
>once|TRBD2|TRBJ2-2|TRBV30
CAWRPSGEGGELFF
TGTGCCTGGAGACCTTCGGGGGAGGGCGGGGAGCTGTTTTTT
>medium-sized|-|TRBJ1-2|TRBV19
CASSKGFGYTF
TGTGCCAGTAGTAAGGGATTTGGCTACACCTTC
>-|-|TRBJ2-5|TRBV7-2
CASSLAETQYF
TGTGCCAGCAGCTTAGCGGAGACCCAGTACTTC
>-|TRBD2|TRBJ2-3|TRBV7-9
CASSDREGLAGVTDTQYF
TGTGCCAGCAGCGACCGTGAGGGACTAGCGGGGGTCACAGATACGCAGTATTTT
>many|-|TRBJ1-3|TRBV6-2/TRBV6-3
CASSYSSGTNTIYF
TGTGCCAGCAGTTACTCGTCGGGGACAAACACCATATATTTT
>medium-sized|-|TRBJ1-2|TRBV5-1
CASTLGLNYGYTF
TGCGCCAGCACTCTTGGACTAAACTATGGCTACACCTTC
>-|TRBD2|TRBJ2-3|TRBV12-3/TRBV12-4
CASSFEAGLGGTDTQYF
TGTGCCAGCAGTTTTGAAGCGGGATTGGGGGGCACAGATACGCAGTATTTT
>-|-|TRBJ2-7|TRBV5-6
CASSFLSATLKEQYF
TGTGCCAGCAGCTTTCTATCGGCCACTCTGAAGGAGCAGTACTTC
>-|TRBD1|TRBJ2-1|TRBV6-1
CASSEQGELSYNEQFF
TGTGCCAGCAGTGAGCAGGGGGAGCTCTCCTACAATGAGCAGTTCTTC
>few|-|TRBJ1-5|TRBV6-6
CASSYGYSDSNQPQHF
TGTGCCAGCAGTTACGGTTACAGCGATAGCAATCAGCCCCAGCATTTT
>medium-sized|TRBD1|TRBJ2-7|TRBV19
CASSPDRGRYEQYF
TGTGCCAGTAGTCCGGACAGGGGGCGTTACGAGCAGTACTTC
>-|TRBD1|TRBJ1-2|TRBV6-1
CASGEAGQAMYGYTF
TGTGCCAGCGGCGAAGCGGGACAGGCCATGTATGGCTACACCTTC
>few|TRBD2|TRBJ2-4|TRBV6-2/TRBV6-3
CASGEGTPKNIQYF
TGTGCCAGCGGGGAGGGGACCCCCAAAAACATTCAGTACTTC
>many|-|TRBJ2-3|TRBV5-1
CASIPGPNTDTQYF
TGCGCCAGCATCCCGGGACCTAACACAGATACGCAGTATTTT
>many|-|TRBJ2-7|TRBV10-1
CASSHSSLEQYF
TGCGCCAGCAGTCATTCTTCTTTGGAGCAGTACTTC
>-|-|TRBJ1-5|TRBV12-3/TRBV12-4
CASSRDTQPQHF
TGTGCCAGCAGCCGGGACACCCAGCCCCAGCATTTT